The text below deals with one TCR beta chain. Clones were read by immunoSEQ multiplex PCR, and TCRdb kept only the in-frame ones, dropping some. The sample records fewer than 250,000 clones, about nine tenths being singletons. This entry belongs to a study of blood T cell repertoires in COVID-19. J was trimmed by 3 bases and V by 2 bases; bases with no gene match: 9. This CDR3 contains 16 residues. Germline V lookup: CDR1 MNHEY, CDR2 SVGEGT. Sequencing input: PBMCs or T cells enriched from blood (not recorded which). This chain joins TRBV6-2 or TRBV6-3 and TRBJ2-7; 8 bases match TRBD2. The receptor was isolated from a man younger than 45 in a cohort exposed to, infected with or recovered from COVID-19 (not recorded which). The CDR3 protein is CASSYGGGRAVYEQYF. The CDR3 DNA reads TGTGCCAGCAGTTACGGCGGGGGGAGAGCTGTCTACGAGCAGTACTTC.